A single sample gave rise to the 17 T cell receptor beta chains below, sequenced in a study of tissue T cells after allogeneic stem cell transplantation (dated by TCRdb to the early 2020s). Library generation was performed with the immunoSEQ multiplex PCR assay. What TCRdb holds here is the immuneACCESS table cut down to in-frame rearrangements. Part of the clones is not present; checked against another copy, under half of the missing clones reflect an unresolved V gene, and the others are unexplained. The sample yields over 8,500 clones; 40% to 50% were counted once. The ten largest account for 1.4% to 1.5% of the sample. The sample's time point label, decoded: mouse harvest day 7 after allogeneic transplant. Each mouse graft, delivered by tail vein injection, combined 10^6 splenic CD5+ T cells with 10^7 T-cell-depleted bone marrow cells. The specimen sequenced was skin. The receptor source for this set is a female BALB/c mouse given C57BL/6 T cells with graft-versus-host disease after an allogeneic hematopoietic cell transplant.

A note on this clone: Any gene name here is a mouse gene name. The CDR3 end lies 1 residue beyond the end of the read and is filled in from the germline J gene. V and J are TRBV19 and TRBJ1-4; perhaps TRBD1 as D (6 bases). The germline gives CDR1 FNHDT, CDR2 SITEND (reference sequence). Trimming took off 6 bases at V and 7 bases at J, with 10 bases between the two ends. CDR3 length equals 12 residues. CDR3 sequence: CASNTGFERLFF. CDR3 DNA, as far as it was read: TGTGCCAGCAACACAGGGTTCGAAAGATTATTT. The variable domain in full, completed from reference TRBV19 and TRBJ1-4, reads GGIITQTPKFLIGQEGQKLTLKCQQNFNHDTMYWYRQDSGKGLRLIYYSITENDLQKGDLSEGYDASREKKSSFSLTVTSAQKNEMAVFLCASNTGFERLFFGHGTKLSVL.

About this clone itself: Genes and germline are mouse. The missing CDR3 end, 1 residue past where the read stops, is filled in from the germline J gene. The V and J genes are TRBV13-2 and TRBJ2-1, with TRBD2 matching 14 bases. The CDR3 consists of 17 residues. Trimming cost V 0 bases and J 4 bases; bases outside gene matches: 3. Germline CDR1 is NNHNN and CDR2 is SYGAGS (reference sequence). CDR3 bases read: TGTGCCAGCGGTGATGCGGGACTGGGGGGGCGTTATGCTGAGCAGTTC. Amino acid sequence: CASGDAGLGGRYAEQF. The full CDR3 sequence reads CASGDAGLGGRYAEQFF.

Worth noting for this clone: Genes and germline are mouse. From the germline J gene comes the end of the CDR3, since the read stops 1 residue before it. This chain connects TRBV31 to TRBJ1-3; TRBD1 is a possible D gene (5 bases). V lost 3 bases and J 2 bases, leaving 11 bases between the germline ends. Germline V gives CDR1 GKSSPN, CDR2 SITVG. The CDR3 runs to 14 residues. The CDR3 sequence is CAWSPGGAGNTLYF. The CDR3 bases that were read are TGTGCCTGGAGCCCGGGGGGGGCTGGAAATACGCTCTAT.

This clone came up a few times. The germline and genes are mouse ones. This chain's CDR3 is CASSPSGAEQFF. The DNA read from the CDR3 is TGTGCCAGCAGCCCCAGCGGTGCTGAGCAGTTC. The chain couples TRBV3 to TRBJ2-1; D is ambiguous. Coverage ceases 1 residue before the CDR3 finishes, and the germline J gene fills in the end. Germline values: CDR1 SNHLY, CDR2 FYNGKV (reference sequence). This CDR3 contains 12 residues. The V gene lost 5 bases and the J gene lost 6 bases, with 8 bases spanning the gap.

Notes on this clone: Genes and germline come from the mouse. The sequence runs out 1 residue before the end of the CDR3; the remainder is reconstructed from the germline J gene. V gene TRBV12-2 combines with J gene TRBJ2-1; D possibly corresponds to TRBD1 (5 bases). CDR1 is SGHLS and CDR2 is HYDKME in the germline V gene. The CDR3 has 14 residues. Trimming took off 1 base at V and 1 base at J, with 7 bases between the two ends. CDR3 protein: CASSLAGNYAEQFF. Partial CDR3 DNA: TGTGCCAGCTCTCTGGCAGGGAACTATGCTGAGCAGTTC.

This clone was recorded only once. The gene names here belong to mouse. The read halts 1 residue ahead of the CDR3 end, with the missing end drawn from the germline J gene. This chain links TRBV26 with TRBJ2-7; 7 nucleotides line up with TRBD2. The CDR3 loop spans 12 amino acids. Germline V gene data show CDR1 as KGHPV and CDR2 as FQNQEV (reference sequence). V dropped 2 bases and J dropped 7; count of bases not matched to a gene: 2. The DNA read from the CDR3 is TGTGCCAGCAGTCTGGGGGGGGAGGAACAGTAC. This encodes CASSLGGEEQY. The CDR3 as a whole reads CASSLGGEEQYF.

With respect to this clone: Gene names are the mouse ones. The CDR3 goes on 1 residue after the read ends, and that part is filled in from the germline J gene. Additional DNA sequences in this sample encode the identical CDR3. This chain uses TRBV26 with TRBJ2-7; no reliable D call. This CDR3 is built from 12 residues. Germline CDR1 KGHPV, CDR2 FQNQEV (reference sequence). Trimming removed 6 bases at V and 0 bases at J, with 6 bases between. CDR3 bases read: TGTGCCAGCAGCCTGAGCTCCTATGAACAGTAC. It yields the protein CASSLSSYEQY. The whole CDR3 sequence reads CASSLSSYEQYF.

Regarding this clone: Here the gene names and germline are mouse. The CDR3 end lies 1 residue beyond the end of the read and is filled in from the germline J gene. This sequence joins TRBV1 and TRBJ1-4, with 12 bases aligning to TRBD1. The CDR3 has 16 residues. J gave up 3 bases and V 3 bases, and 2 bases lay outside the gene matches. Germline V lookup: CDR1 NSQYPW, CDR2 LRSPGD (reference sequence). Partial CDR3 DNA: TGCACCTGCAGTGCGCGGGACAGGGGGCCCAACGAAAGATTATTT. Its protein is CTCSARDRGPNERLF. The CDR3 as a whole reads CTCSARDRGPNERLFF.

In regard to this clone: Gene names and germline refer to mouse. CDR3 in amino acids: CASSLGLSNERLFF. CDR3 DNA, as far as it was read: TGTGCCAGCAGCTTGGGGCTTTCCAACGAAAGATTATTT. The chain links TRBV3 to TRBJ1-4, with a possible D match to TRBD1 (5 bases). The sequenced fragment ends 1 residue before the CDR3 boundary, so the rest is inferred from the germline J gene. The germline CDR1 and CDR2 sequences are SNHLY and FYNGKV (reference sequence). The CDR3 length is 14 residues. The V end lost 3 bases, the J end lost 0 bases, and 5 bases lay between the germline ends.

On this clone itself: Gene names and germline refer to mouse. The covered CDR3 bases are TGTGCCAGCAGCTCCGGGACAGGGATCGAAAGATTATTT. Protein product: CASSSGTGIERLF. The whole CDR3 protein is CASSSGTGIERLFF. This chain joins TRBV3 and TRBJ1-4; 9 bases line up with TRBD1. Read data end 1 residue before the CDR3 end; the end is taken from the germline J gene. V lost 4 bases, J lost 7 bases, and 4 bases stayed unmatched. Germline V lookup: CDR1 SNHLY, CDR2 FYNGKV (reference sequence). CDR3 length: 14 residues.

On this clone: Gene labels here are mouse ones. The sequenced fragment ends 1 residue before the CDR3 boundary, so the rest is inferred from the germline J gene. The chain uses TRBV23 and TRBJ2-4; the table's TRBD2 call for D was not verified on the DNA. Germline V lookup: CDR1 KGHTA, CDR2 FQNQQP. This CDR3 is built from 13 residues. The CDR3 is CSSRTGGQNTLYF. CDR3 bases read: TGCTCCAGCAGGACTGGGGGTCAAAACACCTTGTAC.

This clone has a single count. The gene symbols are mouse symbols. The sequence runs out 1 residue before the end of the CDR3; the remainder is reconstructed from the germline J gene. V and J are TRBV15 and TRBJ2-1; TRBD2 aligns across 8 bases. The CDR3 runs 15 residues. Germline CDR1 SGHND, CDR2 FRSKSL. Trimming took 0 bases from V and 3 from J; bases not matched to a gene: 1. CDR3 bases read: TGTGCCAGCAGTTTAGCGGGGGGGCGCTATGCTGAGCAGTTC. Translating it yields CASSLAGGRYAEQF. In full, the CDR3 is CASSLAGGRYAEQFF.

By share, this clone ranks as medium-sized. Mouse gene names and germline throughout. The CDR3 is cut off 1 residue early in the read; its end comes from the germline J gene. The rearrangement uses TRBV1 and TRBJ2-1, with TRBD1 matching over 8 bases. With 6 bases clipped from V and 0 bases from J, the junction kept 4 bases outside the gene matches. The CDR3 runs 15 residues. Germline V gene data show CDR1 as NSQYPW and CDR2 as LRSPGD (reference sequence). CDR3 sequence: CTCRRTGTNYAEQFF. The sequenced part of the CDR3 DNA is TGCACCTGCAGACGGACAGGGACTAACTATGCTGAGCAGTTC.

This clone qualifies as medium-sized. Gene and germline names: mouse. The CDR3 end falls 1 residue outside the read, so it is completed with the germline J gene. The V gene is TRBV1, the J gene TRBJ2-7, with TRBD2 identical over 12 bases. V lost 1 base and J lost 9; bases outside the gene matches: 4. Looked up from germline, CDR1 is NSQYPW and CDR2 is LRSPGD (reference sequence). The CDR3 sequence is 14 residues long. CDR3 DNA, as far as it was read: TGCACCTGCAGTGCAGGGACTGGGGGGGGAAGACAGTAC. It encodes CTCSAGTGGGRQY. The full CDR3 is CTCSAGTGGGRQYF.

This clone is medium-sized. Gene names are the mouse ones. Read sequence stops 1 residue before the CDR3 end, and the germline J gene provides the missing end. The chain joins TRBV4 to TRBJ1-4, with D possibly being TRBD1 (6 bases). Trimming took 4 bases from V and 1 from J, leaving 7 bases between them. Germline V lookup: CDR1 LGHDT, CDR2 YNNKQL (reference sequence). This CDR3 has 14 residues. The part of the CDR3 DNA that was read is TGTGCCAGCAGCTTCAGGGGTTCCAACGAAAGATTATTT. Translated: CASSFRGSNERLF. The entire CDR3 reads CASSFRGSNERLFF. Using reference TRBV4 and TRBJ1-4 for the parts outside the CDR3, the full variable domain is ETAVFQTPNYHVTQVGNEVSFNCKQTLGHDTMYWYKQDSKKLLKIMFSYNNKQLIVNETVPRRFSPQSSDKAHLNLRIKSVEPEDSAVYLCASSFRGSNERLFFGHGTKLSVL.

This clone was seen a few times. Mouse gene names and germline throughout. The read finishes 1 residue shy of the CDR3 end, and the germline J gene is used to complete it. This chain connects TRBV13-3 to TRBJ2-2; no clear D gene. V lost 7 bases to trimming and J lost 1 base, with 5 bases between them. Germline CDR1 is NNHDY and CDR2 is SYVADS. The CDR3 totals 12 residues. The CDR3 protein is CASAINTGQLYF. The DNA read from the CDR3 is TGTGCCAGCGCAATAAACACCGGGCAGCTCTAC.

This clone is medium-sized (0.01 to 0.1%) within its sample. Gene names and germline match the mouse. Read sequence stops 1 residue before the CDR3 end, and the germline J gene provides the missing end. The chain recombines TRBV26 with TRBJ1-4, with D tentatively TRBD1 (5 bases). Trimming removed 6 bases at V and 7 bases at J, with 12 bases between. CDR1 and CDR2 (germline): KGHPV, FQNQEV (reference sequence). This CDR3 comprises 13 residues. Partial CDR3 DNA: TGTGCCAGCAGCCCAAGCGGGGGCGAAAGATTATTT. Translated: CASSPSGGERLF. The entire CDR3 sequence reads CASSPSGGERLFF.